A single TCR beta chain is shown here with its context. This clonotype was observed many times. This clone's antigen is unknown. The record has no base qualities; no much larger clone is one base away. CDR1 SGHRS and CDR2 YFSETQ were looked up in the germline V gene. The CDR3 numbers 15 residues from cysteine through phenylalanine. Solely the CDR3 DNA is kept, with 45 bases framed from the first base. The trim is 0 bases for V and 6 bases for J, with a gap of 15 bases between the germline ends. This record comes from a study of T cells after yellow fever vaccination (dated by TCRdb to about 2019). With regard to the full study: The SMART-Seq v4 Ultra Low Input RNA kit was used to prepare libraries from fractions with low cell numbers. Bulk TCR alpha and beta repertoires were sequenced longitudinally to track T-cell clones before and after primary and booster YFV17D yellow fever vaccination. Bulk PBMC replicates and cell subsets were isolated from blood drawn at multiple timepoints before and after both primary and secondary immunization. Two healthy male donors, one aged 18 to 30 and one aged 30 to 40 years, made up the cohort. Overall study results and their limits: A small fraction of clonotypes appeared in both the CD4 and CD8 compartments, likely as a result of convergent recombination. FACS-sorted repertoires could contain abundant contaminating clonotypes from the bulk population, so computational filtering was required. Compared with the primary T-cell response, the secondary T-cell response was faster but weaker, reaching its peak on day 5 rather than on day 15. After the booster, most clones that had expanded after primary vaccination were detected again (around 97% of CD4 and roughly nine tenths of CD8), suggesting broad maintenance of memory. The study included only a couple of donors, which limits how far the findings can be generalized.

TCR cDNA was synthesized by 5'RACE template switching, through which a universal primer site and unique molecular identifiers were introduced. Priming of cDNA synthesis was performed from both the TCR alpha and TCR beta constant segments. Two PCR steps were used to amplify libraries, with sample barcodes and sequencing adapters being added in the second step. Libraries were sequenced on Illumina HiSeq 2500 (2x100 bp) or NovaSeq (2x150 bp). As for the authors' bioinformatics: MIGEC handled demultiplexing of reads and collapsing into UMI consensus sequences, while MiXCR performed V(D)J alignment. Vaccine-responding clonotypes were identified with edgeR using replicate PBMC samples, with FDR below 0.01 and a log2 fold change above 5 up to day 15 being required. Each bulk clonotype received a CD4 or CD8 identity based on whether the sequenced CD4 or CD8 repertoire contained that clonotype at higher abundance. TCRdb trimmed public reads at Q25 via fastp, called clones via MiXCR and kept in-frame beta chains. Rows are unified per CDR3 protein, each entry keeping the most common DNA and genes. These V and J calls rely on TCRdb rather than the paper's analysis. A total of approximately 110,000 distinct CDR3 sequences appear in this sample, 6% to 8% of them only once. The ten largest clones take up around 2.5% of the sample.

The treatment or condition tag for this specimen amounts to: live attenuated yellow fever vaccine strain. PBMCs were isolated from peripheral blood using a standard Ficoll-Paque protocol. CD4 and CD8 T-cell fractions were isolated with Dynabeads CD4 and CD8 positive selection kits. TriZol was used to extract RNA from bulk PBMCs, CD4 and CD8 fractions, and dextramer-positive and dextramer-negative fractions. The clonotype originates from a man between 18 and 29 years old who received the YFV17D yellow fever vaccine. This chain is built from TRBV5-1 and TRBJ1-2, and the D gene may be TRBD1, 6 bases matching. This material consisted of CD4+ T cells sorted from PBMCs, taken around 10 days after the first yellow fever vaccination. The nucleotide sequence reads TGCGCCAGCAGCTTGGCCGGACAGCGATTAGATGGCTACACCTTC. This encodes CASSLAGQRLDGYTF.